This T cell receptor (beta chain) was identified in a study of CD8 T cells in Susac syndrome. The sequenced target, TCR beta, came from blood CD8+ and CD4+ T cells. RNA totalling roughly 0.45 to 1 ug underwent reverse transcription with random hexamers. Via MiXCR, TCRdb re-called the immunoSEQ multiplex PCR reads, giving one row per CDR3 protein. The sample holds about 150,000 distinct CDR3 sequences, under 95% seen once. The sample comprised CD4+ T cells from PBMCs. This receptor was identified in a human donor with multiple sclerosis.

CDR3 in DNA: TGTGCCAGCAGCCAAGCGGGACAGGGTCGAGGGACCGGGGAGCTGTTTTTT. It is translated as CASSQAGQGRGTGELFF. The V gene is TRBV3-1, the J gene TRBJ2-2, with 9 nucleotides matching TRBD1. Trimming removed 1 base from V and 5 bases from J; junction bases left unmatched: 8. This CDR3 comprises 17 residues. In germline, CDR1 is LGHDT, CDR2 YNNKEL (reference sequence).